Listed here are 8 T cell receptor beta chains from one sample, sequenced in a study of CD8 T cells in Susac syndrome (dated by TCRdb to the late 2010s). Receptor amplification or capture employed the immunoSEQ multiplex PCR assay. RNA was extracted with the RNeasy kit and 0.5 to 1 ug was reverse transcribed using random hexamers. TCRdb cleaned the public reads at Q25 with fastp, built clones with MiXCR and kept in-frame beta chains. CDR3 protein sequences are deduplicated, and each keeps its most common genes and DNA. The sample table shows a few hundred thousand distinct CDR3 sequences, and more than 80% are seen once. Roughly 0.1% of the sample is taken by the ten largest. The sample comprised CD8+ T cells from PBMCs. These receptors all come from a human donor with multiple sclerosis.

This clonotype was observed a handful of times. The chain employs TRBV6-2 or TRBV6-3 and TRBJ1-6; D is possibly TRBD1 (5 bases). The CDR3 runs to 15 residues. Germline V gene data show CDR1 as MNHEY and CDR2 as SVGEGT. Trimming cost V 8 bases and J 5 bases, with 16 bases left between them. CDR3 sequence: CASGTFRVNNSPLHF. In DNA, the CDR3 is TGTGCCAGCGGGACCTTCCGGGTTAATAATTCACCCCTCCACTTT.

Only one count was recorded for this clonotype. This chain joins TRBV28 and TRBJ2-7; D uncertain. CDR3 size: 16 residues. Trimming pared 2 bases from V and 1 base from J, leaving 15 bases between. Germline V gene sequence: CDR1 MDHEN, CDR2 SYDVKM. CDR3 residues: CASSLEWFEMSYEQYF. CDR3 DNA: TGTGCCAGCAGTTTAGAGTGGTTTGAGATGTCCTACGAGCAGTACTTC.

The rearrangement uses TRBV7-9 and TRBJ1-1; D remains unclear. The CDR3 loop spans 12 amino acids. Germline loops: CDR1 SEHNR, CDR2 FQNEAQ (reference sequence). V was pared by 6 bases and J by 0 bases, with 5 bases between. The CDR3: CASRSVNTEAFF. The CDR3 DNA sequence: TGTGCCAGCAGGTCGGTGAACACTGAAGCTTTCTTT.

This clonotype has a handful of counts. The chain joins TRBV24-1 to TRBJ2-5; tentative D call: TRBD1 (6 bases). Germline CDR1 reads KGHDR; CDR2 reads SFDVKD. V lost 4 bases and J lost 2, with 13 bases in between. This CDR3 has 15 amino acids. CDR3 nucleotides: TGTGCCACCAGTGACCCGAGGACAGAGCAAGAGACCCAGTACTTC. This sequence encodes CATSDPRTEQETQYF.

The chain has TRBV4-1 and TRBJ2-2; D uncertain. The ends were cut back, 0 bases at V and 3 bases at J, with 11 bases in the middle. The CDR3 sequence is 16 residues long. CDR1 and CDR2 from the germline V gene are MGHRA and YSYEKL. The CDR3 loop reads CASSQDPISDTGELFF. CDR3 nucleotide sequence: TGCGCCAGCAGCCAAGACCCCATCTCAGACACCGGGGAGCTGTTTTTT.

This chain joins TRBV5-4 and TRBJ2-5; no reliable D call. V was shortened by 1 base and J by 4 bases, with 11 bases between the two germline ends. This CDR3 spans 14 amino acids. From germline, CDR1 is SGHNT and CDR2 YYREEE (reference sequence). As DNA, the CDR3 is TGTGCCAGCAGCTTGAACCCATCCCGAGAGACCCAGTACTTC. This codes for CASSLNPSRETQYF. The full variable domain, its missing parts supplied by reference TRBV5-4 and TRBJ2-5, is ETGVTQSPTHLIKTRGQQVTLRCSSQSGHNTVSWYQQALGQGPQFIFQYYREEENGRGNFPPRFSGLQFPNYSSELNVNALELDDSALYLCASSLNPSRETQYFGPGTRLLVL.

The V call is TRBV7-2, the J call TRBJ1-1; tentative D call: TRBD1 (6 bases). The germline V gene encodes CDR1 SGHTA and CDR2 FQGNSA. V lost 6 bases and J 3 bases, leaving 20 bases between the germline ends. The CDR3 runs 16 residues. The CDR3 spells CASSRQVTTLDTEAFF. CDR3 in DNA: TGTGCCAGCAGTCGACAGGTTACAACACTGGACACTGAAGCTTTCTTT.

The V and J genes are TRBV27 and TRBJ2-1, with 7 bases that match TRBD2. Germline V gene sequence: CDR1 MNHEY, CDR2 SMNVEV (reference sequence). Trimming at V came to 2 bases and at J to 2 bases, leaving 9 bases not matched to a gene. The length of the CDR3 is 17 residues. The CDR3 DNA reads TGTGCCAGCAGTTTACGGAGCGGGGTTATGGCCTACAATGAGCAGTTCTTC. It translates to CASSLRSGVMAYNEQFF.